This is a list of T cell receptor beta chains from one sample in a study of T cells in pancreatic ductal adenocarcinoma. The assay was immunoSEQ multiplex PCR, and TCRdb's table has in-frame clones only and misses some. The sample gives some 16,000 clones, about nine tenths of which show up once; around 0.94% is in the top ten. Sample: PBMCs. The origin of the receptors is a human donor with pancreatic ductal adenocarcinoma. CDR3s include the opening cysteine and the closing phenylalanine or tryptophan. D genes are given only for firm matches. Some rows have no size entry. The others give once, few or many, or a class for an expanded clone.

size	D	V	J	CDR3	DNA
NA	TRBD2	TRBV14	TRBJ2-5	CASSRLAGDVETQYF	TGTGCCAGCAGCCGACTAGCGGGGGATGTGGAGACCCAGTACTTC
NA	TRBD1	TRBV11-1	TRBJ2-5	CASSLFPDREETQYF	TGTGCCAGCAGCTTGTTTCCCGACAGGGAAGAGACCCAGTACTTC
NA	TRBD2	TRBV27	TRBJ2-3	CASSLASGGNTDTQYF	TGTGCCAGCAGTTTGGCTAGCGGGGGTAACACAGATACGCAGTATTTT
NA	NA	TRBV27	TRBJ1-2	CASSLSTPAGGYGYTF	TGTGCCAGCAGTTTATCGACCCCCGCGGGGGGCTATGGCTACACCTTC
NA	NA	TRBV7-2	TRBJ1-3	CASSLNQAHSGNTIYF	TGTGCCAGCAGCTTGAACCAGGCCCACTCTGGAAACACCATATATTTT
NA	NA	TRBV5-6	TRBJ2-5	CASSQEWGGPRETQYF	TGTGCCAGCAGCCAGGAATGGGGGGGGCCGAGAGAGACCCAGTACTTC
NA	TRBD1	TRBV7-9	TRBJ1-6	CASSWDRAHSPLHF	TGTGCCAGCAGCTGGGACAGGGCCCATTCACCCCTCCACTTT
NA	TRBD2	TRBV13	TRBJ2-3	CASSPGTSGGAEDTQYF	TGTGCCAGCAGCCCCGGGACTAGCGGGGGGGCGGAAGATACGCAGTATTTT
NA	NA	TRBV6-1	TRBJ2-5	CASSEVVTPGTRQETQYF	TGTGCCAGCAGTGAAGTCGTTACCCCGGGAACGCGACAAGAGACCCAGTACTTC
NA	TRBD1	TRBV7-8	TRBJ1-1	CASSFYGQGTEAFF	TGTGCCAGCAGCTTCTACGGACAGGGCACTGAAGCTTTCTTT
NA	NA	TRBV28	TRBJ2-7	CASSLTGRPYEQYF	TGTGCCAGCAGTTTGACAGGGAGGCCCTACGAGCAGTACTTC
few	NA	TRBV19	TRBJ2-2	CASSIVDFGELFF	TGTGCCAGTAGTATAGTTGACTTCGGGGAGCTGTTTTTT
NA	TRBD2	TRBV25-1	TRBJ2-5	CASSEVGRGGETQYF	TGTGCCAGCAGTGAAGTTGGGAGGGGAGGGGAGACCCAGTACTTC
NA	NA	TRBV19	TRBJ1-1	CASSIGLAGMGEAFF	TGTGCCAGTAGTATTGGATTGGCAGGGATGGGTGAAGCTTTCTTT
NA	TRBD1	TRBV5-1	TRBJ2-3	CASNYRGLEDTQYF	TGCGCCAGCAACTACAGGGGGCTGGAAGATACGCAGTATTTT
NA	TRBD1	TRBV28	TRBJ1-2	CASSLGTGAGSVGGYTF	TGTGCCAGCAGTTTGGGGACAGGGGCGGGTTCGGTTGGAGGCTACACCTTC
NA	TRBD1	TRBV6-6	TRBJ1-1	CASSWTGLNTEAFF	TGTGCCAGCAGTTGGACAGGCCTGAACACTGAAGCTTTCTTT
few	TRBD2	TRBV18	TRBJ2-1	CASSPGLAGANEQFF	TGTGCCAGCTCACCAGGGCTAGCGGGGGCCAATGAGCAGTTCTTC
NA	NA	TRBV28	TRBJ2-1	CASSLRGSSPEQFF	TGTGCCAGCAGTTTGAGGGGGTCGAGCCCAGAGCAGTTCTTC
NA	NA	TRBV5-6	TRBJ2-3	CASSWRIASGTDTQYF	TGTGCCAGCAGCTGGCGGATCGCCTCGGGCACAGATACGCAGTATTTT
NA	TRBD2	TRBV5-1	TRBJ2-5	CASSLGPIAGGRQETQYF	TGCGCCAGCAGCTTGGGGCCCATAGCGGGGGGTCGACAAGAGACCCAGTACTTC
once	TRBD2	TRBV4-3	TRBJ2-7	CASSQFAGGPYEQCF	TGCGCCAGCAGCCAATTTGCGGGGGGGCCGTACGAGCAGTGCTTC
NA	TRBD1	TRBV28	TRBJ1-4	CASSWTGEKLFF	TGTGCCAGCAGTTGGACAGGTGAAAAACTGTTTTTT
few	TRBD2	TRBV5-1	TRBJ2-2	CASSSGRGRATGELFF	TGCGCCAGCAGCTCAGGCCGGGGGAGGGCCACCGGGGAGCTGTTTTTT
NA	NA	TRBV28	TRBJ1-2	CASSNPGQLYGYTF	TGTGCCAGCAGTAACCCGGGACAACTCTATGGCTACACCTTC
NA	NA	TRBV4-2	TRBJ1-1	CASSQERTVNTEAFF	TGTGCCAGCAGCCAAGAGCGCACAGTGAACACTGAAGCTTTCTTT
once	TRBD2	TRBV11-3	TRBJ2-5	CASSSVLAGGQETQYF	TGTGCCAGCAGCTCGGTCCTAGCGGGGGGCCAAGAGACCCAGTACTTC
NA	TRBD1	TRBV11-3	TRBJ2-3	CASSSRQGATDTQYF	TGTGCCAGCAGCTCTCGACAGGGGGCCACAGATACGCAGTATTTT
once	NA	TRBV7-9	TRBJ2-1	CASSPVRQDQNNEQFF	TGTGCCAGCAGCCCTGTCCGACAGGATCAAAACAATGAGCAGTTCTTC
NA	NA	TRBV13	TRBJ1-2	CASSPLWGGEGYTF	TGTGCCAGCAGCCCGTTATGGGGGGGCGAAGGCTACACCTTC
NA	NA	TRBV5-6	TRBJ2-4	CASSSHQASQYF	TGTGCCAGCAGCTCTCACCAGGCGAGTCAGTACTTC
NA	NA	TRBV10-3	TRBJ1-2	CAISDDGDYGYTF	TGTGCCATCAGTGATGACGGGGACTATGGCTACACCTTC
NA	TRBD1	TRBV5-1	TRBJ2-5	CASSSQGARETQYF	TGCGCCAGCAGCTCACAGGGGGCAAGAGAGACCCAGTACTTC
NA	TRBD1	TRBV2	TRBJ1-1	CASRGDRGPLNTEAFF	TGTGCCAGCAGGGGGGACAGGGGGCCCCTGAACACTGAAGCTTTCTTT
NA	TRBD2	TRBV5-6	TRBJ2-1	CASSLASGLGNNEQFF	TGTGCCAGCAGCTTGGCTAGCGGTCTCGGTAACAATGAGCAGTTCTTC
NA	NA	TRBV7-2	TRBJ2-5	CASSLDIGVETQYF	TGTGCCAGCAGCTTAGATATAGGGGTGGAGACCCAGTACTTC
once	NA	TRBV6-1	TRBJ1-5	CASSELADSRQPQHF	TGTGCCAGCAGTGAACTGGCAGACTCCCGTCAGCCCCAGCATTTT
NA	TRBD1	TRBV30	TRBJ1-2	CAWRPDRGRSSYTF	TGTGCCTGGAGGCCGGACAGGGGGCGTTCGAGCTACACCTTC
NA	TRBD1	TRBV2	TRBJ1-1	CASETQGARTEAFF	TGTGCCAGCGAGACACAGGGGGCGCGGACTGAAGCTTTCTTT
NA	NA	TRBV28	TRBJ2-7	CASSLLPGPYEQYF	TGTGCCAGCAGTTTATTACCAGGGCCCTACGAGCAGTACTTC
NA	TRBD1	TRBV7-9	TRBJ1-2	CASSLGTVGYTF	TGTGCCAGCAGCCTCGGGACAGTTGGCTACACCTTC
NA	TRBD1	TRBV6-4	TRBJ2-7	CASSPRGTGIDEQYF	TGTGCCAGCAGTCCTAGGGGGACAGGGATCGACGAGCAGTACTTC
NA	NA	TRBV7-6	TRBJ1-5	CASSLVAWRGNQPQHF	TGTGCCAGCAGCTTAGTTGCTTGGAGGGGCAATCAGCCCCAGCATTTT
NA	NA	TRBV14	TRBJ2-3	CASSQERAGAGTDTQYF	TGTGCCAGCAGCCAAGAGAGGGCAGGAGCGGGCACAGATACGCAGTATTTT
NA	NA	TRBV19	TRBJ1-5	CASSILTAYSNQPQHF	TGTGCCAGTAGTATACTGACAGCCTATAGCAATCAGCCCCAGCATTTT
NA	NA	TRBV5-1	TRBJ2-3	CASSLTLGAVGGLDTQYF	TGCGCCAGCAGCTTGACTCTTGGGGCGGTCGGGGGGCTGGATACGCAGTATTTT
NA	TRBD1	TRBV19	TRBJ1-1	CASSTRQGNTEAFF	TGTGCCAGTAGTACCAGACAGGGGAACACTGAAGCTTTCTTT
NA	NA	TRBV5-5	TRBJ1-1	CASSLEFSGLMNTEAFF	TGTGCCAGCAGCTTGGAGTTCAGTGGACTAATGAACACTGAAGCTTTCTTT